The entry that follows covers one T cell receptor (beta chain) sequence. What it binds is unknown. The entry originates in a study of glioma-infiltrating T cells. Study findings and constraints: Patients with low tissue-blood divergence carried a signature set of shared blood CDR3 motifs. Tissue-blood divergence was below expectation in non-neoplastic patients, above in gliomas.

TCR alpha and beta CDR3 regions were amplified from RNA using iRepertoire nested multiplex PCR. TCRdb reprocessed the multiplex PCR reads via MiXCR and lists one record per CDR3 protein. There are approximately 400,000 distinct CDR3 sequences in the sample; roughly 41% occur only once, and around 12% lies in the top ten. V was pared by 1 base and J by 3 bases, with 13 bases between. Germline V gene lookup returns CDR1 LGHNA and CDR2 YNFKEQ. CDR3 length equals 15 residues. Sequences were obtained from glioma tissue, nonneoplastic brain tissue, or PBMCs (not recorded which). The clonotype originates from a human donor with low-grade glioma or glioblastoma, undergoing nonglioma brain surgery, or in good health (not recorded which). The V and J genes are TRBV4-2 and TRBJ2-7, with D tentatively TRBD1 (6 bases). The CDR3 loop is CASSQVSGGGYEQYF. The CDR3, as DNA: TGTGCCAGCAGCCAAGTGTCTGGGGGCGGCTACGAGCAGTACTTC.